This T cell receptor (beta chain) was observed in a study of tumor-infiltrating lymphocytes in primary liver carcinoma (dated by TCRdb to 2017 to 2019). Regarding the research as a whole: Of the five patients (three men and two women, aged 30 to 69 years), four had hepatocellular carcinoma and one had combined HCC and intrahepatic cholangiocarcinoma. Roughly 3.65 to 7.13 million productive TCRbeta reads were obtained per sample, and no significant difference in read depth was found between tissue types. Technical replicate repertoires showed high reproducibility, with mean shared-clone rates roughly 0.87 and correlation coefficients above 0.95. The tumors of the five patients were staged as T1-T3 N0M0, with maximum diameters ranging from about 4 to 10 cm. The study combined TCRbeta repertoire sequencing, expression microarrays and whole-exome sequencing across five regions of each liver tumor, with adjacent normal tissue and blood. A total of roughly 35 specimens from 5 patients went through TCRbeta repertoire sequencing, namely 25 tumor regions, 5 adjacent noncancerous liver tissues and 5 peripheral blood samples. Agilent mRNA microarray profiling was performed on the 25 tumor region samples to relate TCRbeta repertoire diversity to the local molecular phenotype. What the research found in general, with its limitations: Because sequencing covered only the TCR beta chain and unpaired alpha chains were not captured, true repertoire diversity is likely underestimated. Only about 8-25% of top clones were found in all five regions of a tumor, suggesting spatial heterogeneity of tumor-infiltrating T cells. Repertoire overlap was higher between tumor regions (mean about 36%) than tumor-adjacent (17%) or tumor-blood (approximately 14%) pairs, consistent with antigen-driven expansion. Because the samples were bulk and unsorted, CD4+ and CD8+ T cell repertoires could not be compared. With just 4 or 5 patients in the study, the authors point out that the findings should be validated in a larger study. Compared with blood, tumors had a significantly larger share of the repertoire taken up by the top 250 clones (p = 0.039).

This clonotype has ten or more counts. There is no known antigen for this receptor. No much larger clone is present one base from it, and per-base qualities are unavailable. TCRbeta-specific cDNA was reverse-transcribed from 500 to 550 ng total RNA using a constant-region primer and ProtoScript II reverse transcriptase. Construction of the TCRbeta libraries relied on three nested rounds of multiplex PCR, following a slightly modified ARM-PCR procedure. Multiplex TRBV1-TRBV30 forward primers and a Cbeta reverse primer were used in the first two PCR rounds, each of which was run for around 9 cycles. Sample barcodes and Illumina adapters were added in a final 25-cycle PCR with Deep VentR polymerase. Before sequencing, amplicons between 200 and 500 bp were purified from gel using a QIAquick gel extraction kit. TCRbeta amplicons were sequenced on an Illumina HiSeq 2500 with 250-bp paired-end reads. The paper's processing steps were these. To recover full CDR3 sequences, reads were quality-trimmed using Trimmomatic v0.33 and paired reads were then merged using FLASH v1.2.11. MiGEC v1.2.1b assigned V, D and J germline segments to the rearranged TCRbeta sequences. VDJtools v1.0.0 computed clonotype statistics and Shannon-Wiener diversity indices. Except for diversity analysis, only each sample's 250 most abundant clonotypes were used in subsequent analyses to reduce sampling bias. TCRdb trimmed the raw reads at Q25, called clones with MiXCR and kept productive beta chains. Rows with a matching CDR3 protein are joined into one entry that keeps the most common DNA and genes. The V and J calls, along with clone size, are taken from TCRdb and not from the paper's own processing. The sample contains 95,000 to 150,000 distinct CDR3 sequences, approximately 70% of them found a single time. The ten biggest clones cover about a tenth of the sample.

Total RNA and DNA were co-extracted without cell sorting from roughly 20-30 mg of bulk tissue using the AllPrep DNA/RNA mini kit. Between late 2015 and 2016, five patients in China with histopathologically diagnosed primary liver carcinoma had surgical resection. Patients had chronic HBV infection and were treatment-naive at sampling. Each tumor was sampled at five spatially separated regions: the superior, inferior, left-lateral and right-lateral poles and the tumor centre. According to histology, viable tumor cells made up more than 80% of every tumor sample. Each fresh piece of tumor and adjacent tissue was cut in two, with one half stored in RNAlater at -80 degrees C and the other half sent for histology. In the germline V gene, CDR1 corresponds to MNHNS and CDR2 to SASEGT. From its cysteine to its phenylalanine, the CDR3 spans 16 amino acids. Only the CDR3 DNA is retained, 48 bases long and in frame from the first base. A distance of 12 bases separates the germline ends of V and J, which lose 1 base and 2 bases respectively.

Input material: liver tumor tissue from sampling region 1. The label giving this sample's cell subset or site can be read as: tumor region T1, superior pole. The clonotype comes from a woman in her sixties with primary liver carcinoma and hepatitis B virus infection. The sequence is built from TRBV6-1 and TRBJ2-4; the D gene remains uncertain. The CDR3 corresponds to CASSEVVKASKNIQYF. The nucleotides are TGTGCCAGCAGTGAAGTCGTAAAGGCGTCCAAAAACATTCAGTACTTC.